The subject of this entry is one T cell receptor beta chain. The CDR3 totals 14 residues. Trimming at V came to 3 bases and at J to 8 bases, leaving 6 bases not matched to a gene. The germline V gene has CDR1 LNHDA and CDR2 SQIVND (reference sequence). This sample was included in a study of blood T cell repertoires in COVID-19. Libraries were prepared by immunoSEQ multiplex PCR; TCRdb keeps only in-frame clonotypes and omits some of them. The top ten hold approximately 2.1% of the sample, which has 200,000 to 250,000 clones, approximately 85% seen once. The chain recombines TRBV19 with TRBJ2-1, with 8 bases matching TRBD2. The origin of this receptor is a woman aged 45-60 years who had recovered from COVID-19. Sequencing input: PBMCs or T cells enriched from blood (not recorded which). CDR3 bases: TGTGCCAGTAGTATTGCTAGCGGGTTTTATGAGCAGTTCTTC. The encoded protein is CASSIASGFYEQFF. Supplemented by reference TRBV19 and TRBJ2-1, the full variable domain reads DGGITQSPKYLFRKEGQNVTLSCEQNLNHDAMYWYRQDPGQGLRLIYYSQIVNDFQKGDIAEGYSVSREKKESFPLTVTSAQKNPTAFYLCASSIASGFYEQFFGPGTRLTVL.